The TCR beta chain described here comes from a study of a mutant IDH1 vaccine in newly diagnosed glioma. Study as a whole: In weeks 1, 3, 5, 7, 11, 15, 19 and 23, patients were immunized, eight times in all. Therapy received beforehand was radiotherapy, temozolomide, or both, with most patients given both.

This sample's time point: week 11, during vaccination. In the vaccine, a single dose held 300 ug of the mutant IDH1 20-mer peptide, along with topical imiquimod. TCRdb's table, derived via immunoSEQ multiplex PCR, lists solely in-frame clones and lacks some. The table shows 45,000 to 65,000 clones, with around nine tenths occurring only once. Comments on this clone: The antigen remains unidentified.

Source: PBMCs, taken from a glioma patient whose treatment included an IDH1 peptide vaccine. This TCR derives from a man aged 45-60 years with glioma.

CDR3: CASSPSGQGDQPQHF. The CDR3 bases are TGTGCCAGCAGCCCCTCGGGACAGGGAGACCAGCCCCAGCATTTT. The rearrangement joins TRBV11-2 to TRBJ1-5, with 9 bases matching TRBD1. The CDR3 is 15 amino acids. The junction had 9 bases not matched to a gene; V was cut back by 5 bases and J by 7 bases. Germline V gene lookup returns CDR1 SGHAT and CDR2 FQNNGV.